The subject of this entry is one T cell receptor (beta chain). The antigen is unknown. Generated by immunoSEQ multiplex PCR, the TCRdb table keeps only in-frame clones and is missing some. This repertoire shows some 50,000 clones, almost 85% found once; its top ten account for around 5.1%. The data originate from a study of radiotherapy plus CTLA-4 blockade in lung cancer. The CDR3 totals 16 residues. Germline values: CDR1 MNHEY, CDR2 SVGAGI. Trimming took off 0 bases at V and 0 bases at J, with 12 bases between the two ends. Study-level findings and limits: Early clone dynamics of blood T cells, plus interferon-beta, reportedly predicted response best.

J is TRBJ2-7 and V is TRBV6-5, with D perhaps TRBD2 (6 bases). This sequence was found in a human donor with non-small cell lung cancer whose response to radiotherapy plus ipilimumab could not be evaluated. Sequenced material: peripheral blood, taken from a patient treated with radiotherapy plus ipilimumab. CDR3 sequence: CASSYSGGAVSYEQYF. CDR3 sequence (DNA): TGTGCCAGCAGTTACTCGGGCGGGGCTGTCTCCTACGAGCAGTACTTC.